Each of the 3 T cell receptor beta chains below was sequenced from the same sample in a study of blood T cell repertoires in COVID-19 (TCRdb year 2020). Library construction relied on the immunoSEQ multiplex PCR assay. Not all clones reach the TCRdb copy of this immuneACCESS table, which keeps in-frame sequences only. Checked studies attribute under half of the gap to unresolved V genes and leave the rest unexplained. The sample records some 280,000 clones, roughly 80% of which are singletons. Over 3.5% of the sample comes from the top ten. Sequencing was carried out using peripheral blood. The receptors were sampled from a woman aged 45-59 years with active or convalescent COVID-19.

In this sample, this clone turned up once. The chain carries TRBV7-8 and TRBJ2-2; 10 bases fit TRBD2. Germline V lookup: CDR1 SGHVS, CDR2 FQNEAQ. The V and J ends lost 0 bases and 6 bases, in that order; junction bases with no gene match: 10. This CDR3 region has 18 residues. CDR3 DNA: TGTGCCAGCAGCTTAGCTGGGTTACTAGCGGGGATGGCCGGGGAGCTGTTTTTT. Protein: CASSLAGLLAGMAGELFF.

The chain couples TRBV7-8 to TRBJ1-2; tentative D call: TRBD1 (5 bases). V gave up 5 bases and J gave up 4 bases, with 14 bases separating them. Looked up from germline, CDR1 is SGHVS and CDR2 is FQNEAQ. This CDR3 region has 14 residues. CDR3 sequence (DNA): TGTGCCAGCAGCCGAGACCTGGGGCTCTATGGCTACACCTTC. Its translation is CASSRDLGLYGYTF.

The rearrangement joins TRBV6-5 to TRBJ2-2; possible D gene TRBD2, 6 bases. Trimming cost V 11 bases and J 0 bases, with 16 bases left between them. CDR3 length: 15 amino acids. CDR1 and CDR2 from the germline V gene are MNHEY and SVGAGI. In DNA form, the CDR3 reads TGTGCCTCCTTCCCCGGGGGAGCGAACACCGGGGAGCTGTTTTTT. This gives the protein CASFPGGANTGELFF.